These T cell receptor beta chains were read from a single sample in a study of response to subunit inactivated influenza vaccine. From the RT-PCR reads, TCRdb called clonotypes with MiXCR, one entry per CDR3 protein. This sample carries roughly 670,000 distinct CDR3 sequences, approximately 14% of them seen once, and the ten largest clones take 6% to 9.5%. The sequenced sample was PBMCs from blood, obtained 14 to 15 days before vaccination. These receptors originate from a man aged 50 or older who received an inactivated influenza vaccine. Each CDR3 is given with its conserved first and last residue. The D gene is left open where the match is weak. The size of a clone is reported for some rows only, either as once, few or many, or as a class for expanded clones.

J gene: TRBJ1-5
clone size: many
D gene: NA
V gene: TRBV12-3/TRBV12-4
CDR3 protein: CASSLNGILQHF
CDR3 DNA: TGTGCCAGCAGTTTAAACGGAATTCTCCAGCATTTT

J gene: TRBJ1-2
clone size: few
D gene: NA
V gene: TRBV20-1
CDR3 protein: CSAGLSPFFNYGYTF
CDR3 DNA: TGCAGTGCTGGGCTCTCACCCTTCTTTAACTATGGCTACACCTTC

J gene: TRBJ2-1
clone size: NA
D gene: NA
V gene: TRBV29-1
CDR3 protein: CSVARSVRGMRNEQFF
CDR3 DNA: TGCAGCGTCGCCAGGTCGGTTCGGGGGATGAGGAATGAGCAGTTCTTC

J gene: TRBJ2-2
clone size: NA
D gene: TRBD2
V gene: TRBV7-8
CDR3 protein: CASSLAPGRVFF
CDR3 DNA: TGTGCCAGCAGCTTAGCACCAGGGAGGGTGTTTTTT

J gene: TRBJ1-6
clone size: NA
D gene: NA
V gene: TRBV7-6
CDR3 protein: CASSHRQKGLNSPLHF
CDR3 DNA: TGTGCCAGCAGCCATAGACAGAAAGGTCTTAATTCACCCCTCCACTTT

J gene: TRBJ2-5
clone size: NA
D gene: NA
V gene: TRBV14
CDR3 protein: CASSQDWGRRETQYF
CDR3 DNA: TGTGCCAGCAGCCAAGATTGGGGGCGCCGAGAGACCCAGTACTTC

J gene: TRBJ2-5
clone size: few
D gene: NA
V gene: TRBV3-1
CDR3 protein: CASSQFNQETQYF
CDR3 DNA: TGTGCCAGCAGCCAATTCAACCAAGAGACCCAGTACTTC

J gene: TRBJ2-1
clone size: few
D gene: TRBD1
V gene: TRBV7-2
CDR3 protein: CASSYTGTGDNEQFF
CDR3 DNA: TGTGCCAGCAGCTACACCGGGACAGGGGACAATGAGCAGTTCTTC

J gene: TRBJ2-1
clone size: NA
D gene: TRBD2
V gene: TRBV5-1
CDR3 protein: CASSPEGLAGYNEQFF
CDR3 DNA: TGCGCCAGCAGCCCTGAGGGACTAGCGGGCTACAATGAGCAGTTCTTC

J gene: TRBJ2-1
clone size: many
D gene: TRBD2
V gene: TRBV6-5
CDR3 protein: CASSYTGTSGNNEQFF
CDR3 DNA: TGTGCCAGCAGTTATACCGGGACTAGCGGAAACAATGAGCAGTTCTTC

J gene: TRBJ1-4
clone size: few
D gene: NA
V gene: TRBV12-3/TRBV12-4
CDR3 protein: CASREGGYVSEKLFF
CDR3 DNA: TGTGCCAGCAGAGAAGGGGGGTATGTTAGTGAAAAACTGTTTTTT

J gene: TRBJ2-7
clone size: NA
D gene: TRBD2
V gene: TRBV6-2/TRBV6-3
CDR3 protein: CASSTNSGGINEQYF
CDR3 DNA: TGTGCCAGCAGTACTAATAGCGGGGGTATCAACGAGCAGTACTTC

J gene: TRBJ2-6
clone size: few
D gene: NA
V gene: TRBV28
CDR3 protein: CASSLVLGSSGANVLTF
CDR3 DNA: TGTGCCAGCAGTTTAGTTTTGGGATCCTCTGGGGCCAACGTCCTGACTTTC

J gene: TRBJ2-5
clone size: NA
D gene: NA
V gene: TRBV25-1
CDR3 protein: CASSRNLGARETQYF
CDR3 DNA: TGTGCCAGCAGCCGTAACCTAGGCGCCCGGGAGACCCAGTACTTC

J gene: TRBJ1-5
clone size: few
D gene: NA
V gene: TRBV28
CDR3 protein: CASSGDRPNQPQHF
CDR3 DNA: TGTGCCAGCAGCGGGGACCGACCCAATCAGCCCCAGCATTTT

J gene: TRBJ2-3
clone size: many
D gene: NA
V gene: TRBV9
CDR3 protein: CASSGFTDTQYF
CDR3 DNA: TGTGCCAGCAGCGGGTTTACAGATACGCAGTATTTT

J gene: TRBJ2-3
clone size: NA
D gene: NA
V gene: TRBV12-3/TRBV12-4
CDR3 protein: CASSFLLSADTQYF
CDR3 DNA: TGTGCCAGCAGTTTTTTACTTTCGGCAGATACGCAGTATTTT

J gene: TRBJ2-3
clone size: few
D gene: NA
V gene: TRBV12-3/TRBV12-4
CDR3 protein: CASVSWGATDTQYF
CDR3 DNA: TGTGCCAGCGTTTCGTGGGGGGCGACAGATACGCAGTATTTT

J gene: TRBJ2-2
clone size: many
D gene: NA
V gene: TRBV12-3/TRBV12-4
CDR3 protein: CASSPKATNTGELFF
CDR3 DNA: TGTGCCAGCAGCCCAAAAGCCACGAACACCGGGGAGCTGTTTTTT

J gene: TRBJ2-7
clone size: NA
D gene: NA
V gene: TRBV29-1
CDR3 protein: CSVGSWRCYEQYF
CDR3 DNA: TGCAGCGTTGGGTCGTGGCGCTGCTACGAGCAGTACTTC